A single sample is the source of the 5 T cell receptor beta chains below, sequenced in a study of shared clonotypes between healthy human individuals. Assay used: immunoSEQ multiplex PCR; TCRdb lists only in-frame clones, some missing. In the table there are roughly 770,000 clones, approximately 96% of which are singletons. Only CD45RO-negative cells positively selected for CCR7 counted as naive CD8 cells, so terminally differentiated effector memory CD45RA+ cells were excluded. What was sequenced was naive CD8+ T cells sorted from blood. All receptors derive from a man aged 30-40 years in good health.

The chain combines TRBV9 with TRBJ2-1; the D gene is possibly TRBD1 (6 bases). V was pared by 3 bases and J by 8 bases, with 9 bases between. Germline CDR1 reads SGDLS; CDR2 reads YYNGEE. The CDR3 is 12 residues long. For the CDR3, the DNA is TGTGCCAGCAGCGATCACAGGGATGAGCAGTTCTTC. Encoded protein: CASSDHRDEQFF.

J is TRBJ2-7 and V is TRBV6-6; 8 bases map to TRBD1. CDR1 and CDR2 (germline): MNHNY, SVGAGI (reference sequence). V was clipped by 0 bases and J by 4 bases; unmatched bases: 2. The CDR3 runs 14 residues. DNA of the CDR3: TGTGCCAGCAGTTACTCCCGACAGGGGTACGAGCAGTACTTC. Translating it yields CASSYSRQGYEQYF.

The rearrangement uses TRBV4-3 and TRBJ2-7; tentatively, D is TRBD1 or TRBD2 (5 bases each). The CDR3 loop spans 13 amino acids. The germline V gene has CDR1 LGHNA and CDR2 YSLEER. V was trimmed by 4 bases and J by 3 bases, leaving 10 bases between them. CDR3 in DNA: TGCGCCAGCAGCCCGGGACGTAACTACGAGCAGTACTTC. Translation gives CASSPGRNYEQYF.

The rearrangement links TRBV28 to TRBJ1-1, with D possibly matching TRBD1 (5 bases). Trimming took 8 bases from V and 4 from J, leaving 32 bases between them. This CDR3 is 19 amino acids long. Per germline, CDR1 MDHEN and CDR2 SYDVKM. In DNA, the CDR3 is TGTGCCAGCGGTACAGGCCCTCCTTTGGGAGTTCCCTTGGGCACTGAAGCTTTCTTT. This encodes CASGTGPPLGVPLGTEAFF.

This clone was seen only once. V is TRBV29-1 and J is TRBJ2-7; D tentatively fits TRBD1 or TRBD2 (5 bases each). Germline CDR1 is SQVTM and CDR2 is ANQGSEA. V was trimmed by 7 bases and J by 3 bases, leaving 16 bases between them. The CDR3 contains 13 residues. This chain's CDR3 is CSALVGTGYEQYF. The DNA for the CDR3 is TGCAGCGCCCTCGTAGGGACGGGCTACGAGCAGTACTTC.